Listed below are T cell receptor beta chains from one sample, sequenced in a study of blood T cells in healthy people across ages. TCRdb passed the 5' RACE reads through MiXCR, listing each CDR3 protein once. The top ten hold roughly 7.9% of the sample, which has fewer than 1.5 million distinct CDR3 sequences, approximately 42% seen once. The specimen sequenced was blood. The source is a woman aged 18 to 35 in good health. Both conserved end residues are part of each CDR3. A D gene is named only where the DNA matches it firmly. Expanded clones get a size class; other rows say once, few or many, or leave the size out.

CDR3nt: TGTGCCACCAGCAGAGAAACCGGGACAGGGGACTACGAGCAGTACTTC
CDR3aa: CATSRETGTGDYEQYF
v_gene: TRBV15
d_gene: TRBD1
j_gene: TRBJ2-7
abundance: few

CDR3nt: TGCAGCGTTGAAGGGCGGGTGAACACTGAAGCTTTCTTT
CDR3aa: CSVEGRVNTEAFF
v_gene: TRBV29-1
d_gene: NA
j_gene: TRBJ1-1
abundance: few

CDR3nt: TGCAGTGCTAGAGGGCCCCAACTAGCGGGTTCAGTCAATGAGCAGTTCTTC
CDR3aa: CSARGPQLAGSVNEQFF
v_gene: TRBV20-1
d_gene: TRBD2
j_gene: TRBJ2-1
abundance: NA

CDR3nt: TGCGCCAGCCGTGGGGTGGACGGGAGCTCCTACGAGCAGTTCTTC
CDR3aa: CASRGVDGSSYEQFF
v_gene: TRBV5-1
d_gene: NA
j_gene: TRBJ2-1
abundance: NA

CDR3nt: TGTGCCAGCAGTGCTCCGGGACCTGAAGCTTTCTTT
CDR3aa: CASSAPGPEAFF
v_gene: TRBV6-1
d_gene: NA
j_gene: TRBJ1-1
abundance: NA

CDR3nt: TGTGCCAGCAGGCGCACAGGGAGAAACTACGAGCAGTACTTC
CDR3aa: CASRRTGRNYEQYF
v_gene: TRBV11-2
d_gene: NA
j_gene: TRBJ2-7
abundance: NA

CDR3nt: TGCAGCGTACCACCGGGACAGGGGAACACTGAAGCTTTCTTT
CDR3aa: CSVPPGQGNTEAFF
v_gene: TRBV29-1
d_gene: TRBD1
j_gene: TRBJ1-1
abundance: once

CDR3nt: TGTGCCAGCAGCTTACACCCGTCGAGGGGGTACGAGCAGTACTTC
CDR3aa: CASSLHPSRGYEQYF
v_gene: TRBV7-6
d_gene: NA
j_gene: TRBJ2-7
abundance: NA

CDR3nt: TGTGCCAGCAGCTGGTCCTCTAGCGACAATGAGCAGTTCTTC
CDR3aa: CASSWSSSDNEQFF
v_gene: TRBV7-2
d_gene: NA
j_gene: TRBJ2-1
abundance: NA

CDR3nt: TGTGCCAGCAGCTCGACTAGCGGGGTTCGGAGGGAGACCCAGTACTTC
CDR3aa: CASSSTSGVRRETQYF
v_gene: TRBV7-9
d_gene: TRBD2
j_gene: TRBJ2-5
abundance: NA

CDR3nt: TGCAGTGCTAGAGATACTAGGACGACAGATACGCAGTATTTT
CDR3aa: CSARDTRTTDTQYF
v_gene: TRBV20-1
d_gene: NA
j_gene: TRBJ2-3
abundance: few

CDR3nt: TGTGCCAGCAGCTTAGTCGGGTGGGGAGGGGGCGCGGACACTGAAGCTTTCTTT
CDR3aa: CASSLVGWGGGADTEAFF
v_gene: TRBV7-2
d_gene: TRBD1
j_gene: TRBJ1-1
abundance: NA

CDR3nt: TGTGCCAGCAGTCTTGAACAGGGGGACGCTAACTATGGCTACACCTTC
CDR3aa: CASSLEQGDANYGYTF
v_gene: TRBV2
d_gene: TRBD1
j_gene: TRBJ1-2
abundance: few

CDR3nt: TGTGCCAGCAGTTACTCGAAGGTAACTGAAGCTTTCTTT
CDR3aa: CASSYSKVTEAFF
v_gene: TRBV6-2/TRBV6-3
d_gene: NA
j_gene: TRBJ1-1
abundance: few

CDR3nt: TGTGCCAGCAGTTACGGGACAGGGAGCGGGGGCACTGAAGCTTTCTTT
CDR3aa: CASSYGTGSGGTEAFF
v_gene: TRBV6-2/TRBV6-3
d_gene: TRBD1
j_gene: TRBJ1-1
abundance: NA

CDR3nt: TGTGCCATCAGTGCCTACCTACAGGGTACGACTATTGATGGCTACACCTTC
CDR3aa: CAISAYLQGTTIDGYTF
v_gene: TRBV10-3
d_gene: NA
j_gene: TRBJ1-2
abundance: few

CDR3nt: TGTGCCAGCAGCTTAGTAAGGGGGACTGCTAACTATGGCTACACCTTC
CDR3aa: CASSLVRGTANYGYTF
v_gene: TRBV7-8
d_gene: NA
j_gene: TRBJ1-2
abundance: few

CDR3nt: TGTGCCAGCAGGCCGAGGGGCGGTAGCTCCTACGAGCAGTACTTC
CDR3aa: CASRPRGGSSYEQYF
v_gene: TRBV12-3/TRBV12-4
d_gene: NA
j_gene: TRBJ2-7
abundance: few

CDR3nt: TGTGCCAGCAGTTACAAGGCCGGGACAGGGGGAGAAGAGCAAGAGACCCAGTACTTC
CDR3aa: CASSYKAGTGGEEQETQYF
v_gene: TRBV28
d_gene: TRBD1
j_gene: TRBJ2-5
abundance: NA

CDR3nt: TGCAGTGCTCACGGACGGGAGGTCTACAATGAGCAGTTCTTC
CDR3aa: CSAHGREVYNEQFF
v_gene: TRBV20-1
d_gene: TRBD2
j_gene: TRBJ2-1
abundance: NA

CDR3nt: TGTGCCAGCAGCCAGAGAGGGACTAGCGGGAGCCGGGCGCAGTTCTTC
CDR3aa: CASSQRGTSGSRAQFF
v_gene: TRBV14
d_gene: TRBD2
j_gene: TRBJ2-1
abundance: NA

CDR3nt: TGTGCCAGCAAGGGGGAGGGCTCCTACAATGAGCAGTTCTTC
CDR3aa: CASKGEGSYNEQFF
v_gene: TRBV2
d_gene: NA
j_gene: TRBJ2-1
abundance: NA